This record concerns one TCR beta chain sequence. The sample comes from a study of blood T cell repertoires in COVID-19. As for the study in general: T cells, B-cell-depleted T cells, or PBMCs supplied cDNA or gDNA.

In the authors' workflow: Using reference gene primer amplification, nucleated cell counts were estimated. Only in-frame clones appear in the TCRdb table, and some are missing; sequencing was by immunoSEQ multiplex PCR. That table gives V, J and clone size, and the DNA gave D and trimming. The sample yields some 62,000 clones, 88% seen once. Trimming removed 0 bases at V and 7 bases at J, with 6 bases between. The V gene's germline CDR1 is MNHNY and CDR2 SVGAGI (reference sequence). The length of the CDR3 is 12 residues. What was sequenced was peripheral blood. The receptor was isolated from a human donor in a cohort sampled during active COVID-19. V is TRBV6-6 and J is TRBJ1-2; D ambiguous. The CDR3 loop is CASSYSRVGYTF. The CDR3 DNA follows: TGTGCCAGCAGTTACTCGAGGGTTGGCTACACCTTC.